This paragraph reports one TCR beta chain. Antigen unknown. The source of the sample is a study of T cells in localized non-small cell lung cancer. Study-level findings and limits: Sequencing involved a lone tumor region, leaving heterogeneity possible. There were a median roughly 60 of the top 100 tumor clones appearing in adjacent lung.

This CDR3 region has 17 residues. The germline gives CDR1 GTSNPN, CDR2 SVGIG (reference sequence). Losses at the gene ends were 0 bases for V and 4 bases for J; bases not matched to a gene: 15. The repertoire was sequenced with immunoSEQ multiplex PCR; TCRdb's copy has only in-frame clones and lacks some. The table lists some 18,000 clones, roughly 83% of them singletons, with more than 4% in the top ten. This sequence joins TRBV30 and TRBJ2-7; 7 bases are a match to TRBD1. This receptor was identified in a man aged 40 to 75 with stage I lung adenocarcinoma. The sample here was peripheral blood, taken before any cancer treatment. The CDR3 reads CAWSVKGLGQAYYEQYF. For the CDR3, the DNA is TGTGCCTGGAGTGTAAAAGGGTTAGGACAGGCCTATTACGAGCAGTACTTC.